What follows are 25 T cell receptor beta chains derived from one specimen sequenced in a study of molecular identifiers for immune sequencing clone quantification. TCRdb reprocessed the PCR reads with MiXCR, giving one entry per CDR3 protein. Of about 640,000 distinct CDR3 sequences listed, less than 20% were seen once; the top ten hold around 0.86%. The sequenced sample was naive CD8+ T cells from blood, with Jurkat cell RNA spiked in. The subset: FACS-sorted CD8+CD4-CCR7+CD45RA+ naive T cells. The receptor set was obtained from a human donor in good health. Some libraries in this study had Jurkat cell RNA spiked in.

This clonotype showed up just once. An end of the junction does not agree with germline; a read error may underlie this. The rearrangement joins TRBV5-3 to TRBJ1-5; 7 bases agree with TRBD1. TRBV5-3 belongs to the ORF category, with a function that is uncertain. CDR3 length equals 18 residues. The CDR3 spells CASSGMTGFKVANQPRHF. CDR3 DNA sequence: TGTGCCAGCAGCGGGATGACAGGGTTTAAGGTGGCTAATCAGCCCCGGCATTTT.

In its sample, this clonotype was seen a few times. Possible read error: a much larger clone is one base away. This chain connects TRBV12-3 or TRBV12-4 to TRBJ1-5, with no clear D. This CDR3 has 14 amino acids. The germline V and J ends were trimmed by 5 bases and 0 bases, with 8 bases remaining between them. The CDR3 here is CASSNVDSNQPQHF. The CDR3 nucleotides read TGTGCCAGCAGTAACGTGGATAGCAATCAGCCCCAGCATTTT.

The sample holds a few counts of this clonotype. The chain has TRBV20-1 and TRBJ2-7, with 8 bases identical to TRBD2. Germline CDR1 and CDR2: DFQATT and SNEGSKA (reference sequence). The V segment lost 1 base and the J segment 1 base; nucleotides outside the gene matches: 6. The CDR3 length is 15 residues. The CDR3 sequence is CSARAVGGESYEQYF. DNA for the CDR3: TGCAGTGCTAGAGCGGTCGGGGGGGAATCCTACGAGCAGTACTTC.

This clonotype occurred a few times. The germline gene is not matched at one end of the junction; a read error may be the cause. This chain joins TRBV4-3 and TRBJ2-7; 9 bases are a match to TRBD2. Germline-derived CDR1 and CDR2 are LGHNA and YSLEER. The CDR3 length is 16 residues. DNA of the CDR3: TGCGCCAGCAGCCAAGCCCCCGCCGGCGGGGGGGGCGAGCAGTGCTTC. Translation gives CASSQAPAGGGGEQCF.

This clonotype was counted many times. CDR3 amino acids: CASSWGQAKTYEQYF. The CDR3 DNA sequence: TGTGCCAGCAGTTGGGGACAGGCGAAGACCTACGAGCAGTACTTC. The genes are TRBV6-2 or TRBV6-3 and TRBJ2-7; TRBD1 agrees at 8 bases. The CDR3 has 15 residues. Per the germline V gene, CDR1 is MNHEY and CDR2 is SVGEGT. Trimming removed 4 bases from V and 2 bases from J; junction bases left unmatched: 7.

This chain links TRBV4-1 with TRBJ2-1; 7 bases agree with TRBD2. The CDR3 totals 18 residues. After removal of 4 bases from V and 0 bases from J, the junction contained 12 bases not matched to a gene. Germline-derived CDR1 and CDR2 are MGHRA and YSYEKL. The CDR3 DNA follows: TGCGCCAGCAGCCTGATGGGAGGGACGGGGGGCTCCTACAATGAGCAGTTCTTC. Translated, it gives CASSLMGGTGGSYNEQFF.

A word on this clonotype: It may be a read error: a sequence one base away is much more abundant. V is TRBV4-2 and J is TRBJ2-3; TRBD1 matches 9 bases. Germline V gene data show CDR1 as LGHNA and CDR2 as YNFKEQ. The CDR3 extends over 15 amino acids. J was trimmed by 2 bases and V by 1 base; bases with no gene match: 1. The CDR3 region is CASSQGTGATDTQYF. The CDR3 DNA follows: TGTGCCAGCAGCCAAGGGACAGGGGCCACAGATACGCAGTATTTT.

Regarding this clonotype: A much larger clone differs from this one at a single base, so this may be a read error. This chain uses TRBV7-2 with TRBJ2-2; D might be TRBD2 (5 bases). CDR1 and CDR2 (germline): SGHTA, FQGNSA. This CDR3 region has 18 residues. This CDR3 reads CASKSIQYWSANTGELLF. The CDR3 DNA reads TGTGCCAGCAAATCAATCCAGTATTGGTCCGCGAACACCGGGGAGCTGCTTTTT.

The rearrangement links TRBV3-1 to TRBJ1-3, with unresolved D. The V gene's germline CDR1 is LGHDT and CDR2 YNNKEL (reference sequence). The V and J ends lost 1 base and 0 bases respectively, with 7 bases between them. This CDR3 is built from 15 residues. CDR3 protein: CASSQVGDSGNTIYF. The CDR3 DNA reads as TGTGCCAGCAGCCAAGTCGGAGACTCTGGAAACACCATATATTTT. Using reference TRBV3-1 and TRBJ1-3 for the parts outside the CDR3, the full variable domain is DTAVSQTPKYLVTQMGNDKSIKCEQNLGHDTMYWYKQDSKKFLKIMFSYNNKELIINETVPNRFSPKSPDKAHLNLHINSLELGDSAVYFCASSQVGDSGNTIYFGEGSWLTVV.

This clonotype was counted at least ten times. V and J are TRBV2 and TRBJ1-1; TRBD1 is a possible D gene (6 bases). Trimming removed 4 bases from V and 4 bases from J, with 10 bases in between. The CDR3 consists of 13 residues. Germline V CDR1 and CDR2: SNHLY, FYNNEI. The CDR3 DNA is TGTGCCAGCAGTGGGGGGGCGCCCACTGAAGCTTTCTTT. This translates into CASSGGAPTEAFF.

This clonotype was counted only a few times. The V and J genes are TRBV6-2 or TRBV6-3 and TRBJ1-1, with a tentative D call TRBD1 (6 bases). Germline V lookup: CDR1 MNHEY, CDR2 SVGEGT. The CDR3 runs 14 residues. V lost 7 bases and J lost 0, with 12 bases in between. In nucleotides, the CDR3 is TGTGCCAGCAATCTGGGACACATGAACACTGAAGCTTTCTTT. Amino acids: CASNLGHMNTEAFF.

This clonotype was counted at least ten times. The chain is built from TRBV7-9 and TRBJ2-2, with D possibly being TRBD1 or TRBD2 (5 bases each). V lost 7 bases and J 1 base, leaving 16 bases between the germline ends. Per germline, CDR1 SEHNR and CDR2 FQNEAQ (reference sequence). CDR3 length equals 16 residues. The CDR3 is CASTSIEGKNTGELFF. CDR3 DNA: TGTGCCAGCACCTCAATCGAGGGGAAGAACACCGGGGAGCTGTTTTTT.

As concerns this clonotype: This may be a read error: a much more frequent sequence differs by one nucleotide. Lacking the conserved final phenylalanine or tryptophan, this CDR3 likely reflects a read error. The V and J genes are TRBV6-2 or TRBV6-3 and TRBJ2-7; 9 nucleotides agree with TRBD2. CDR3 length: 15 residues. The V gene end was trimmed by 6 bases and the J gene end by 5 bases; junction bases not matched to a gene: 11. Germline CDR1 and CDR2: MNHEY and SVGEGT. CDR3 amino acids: CASSPPGLAGNEQYL. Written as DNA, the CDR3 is TGTGCCAGCAGCCCCCCGGGGCTAGCGGGGAACGAGCAGTACCTC.

CDR3 region: CASSRGILDTEAFF. Here the CDR3 DNA reads TGTGCCAGCAGCCGGGGGATTTTGGACACTGAAGCTTTCTTT. The chain uses TRBV11-3 and TRBJ1-1; TRBD1 is a possible D gene (5 bases). This CDR3 has 14 residues. Germline lookup yields CDR1 SGHNT and CDR2 YENEEA. V was cut by 5 bases and J by 3 bases, with 13 bases left in between.

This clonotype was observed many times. The CDR3 DNA is TGTGCCAGCAGCTTGGCCCTGACTTCACCCCTCCACTTT. This encodes CASSLALTSPLHF. The chain has TRBV5-5 and TRBJ1-6; D is unclear. This CDR3 is 13 amino acids long. V dropped 0 bases and J dropped 9 bases, with 7 bases sitting between them. Germline CDR1 is SGHKS and CDR2 is YYEKEE (reference sequence). The complete variable domain, with remaining parts taken from reference TRBV5-5 and TRBJ1-6, reads DAGVTQSPTHLIKTRGQQVTLRCSPISGHKSVSWYQQVLGQGPQFIFQYYEKEERGRGNFPDRFSARQFPNYSSELNVNALLLGDSALYLCASSLALTSPLHFGNGTRLTVT.

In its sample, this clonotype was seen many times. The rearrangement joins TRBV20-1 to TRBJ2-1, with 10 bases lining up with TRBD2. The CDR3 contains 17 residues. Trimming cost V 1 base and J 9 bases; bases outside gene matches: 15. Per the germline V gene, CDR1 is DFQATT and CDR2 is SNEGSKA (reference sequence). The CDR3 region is CSARVTSGIRVPGEQFF. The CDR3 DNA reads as TGCAGTGCTAGAGTTACTAGCGGGATCCGTGTCCCAGGTGAGCAGTTCTTC.

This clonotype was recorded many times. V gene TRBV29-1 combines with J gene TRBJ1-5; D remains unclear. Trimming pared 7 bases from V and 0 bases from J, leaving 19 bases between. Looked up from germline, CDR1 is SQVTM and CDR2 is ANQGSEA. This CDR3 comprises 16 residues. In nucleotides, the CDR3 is TGCAGCGGCAACCACCGCCCCAGGCTTAGCAATCAGCCCCAGCATTTT. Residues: CSGNHRPRLSNQPQHF.

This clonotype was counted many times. CDR3 sequence: CASSSRQGGAYEQYF. The CDR3 nucleotides are TGTGCCAGCAGCTCCAGACAGGGCGGCGCCTACGAGCAGTACTTC. This chain links TRBV11-2 with TRBJ2-7, with 7 bases matching TRBD1. This CDR3 region has 15 residues. V shed 4 bases and J 2 bases; nucleotides not matched to a gene: 8. The germline gives CDR1 SGHAT, CDR2 FQNNGV.

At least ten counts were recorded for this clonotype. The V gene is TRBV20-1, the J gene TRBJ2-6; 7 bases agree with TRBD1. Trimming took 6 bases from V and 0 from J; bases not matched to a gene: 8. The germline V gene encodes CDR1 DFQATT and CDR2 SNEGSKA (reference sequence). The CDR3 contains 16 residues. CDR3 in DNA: TGCAGTGCAACCGGGACAGAGAGCTCTGGGGCCAACGTCCTGACTTTC. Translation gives CSATGTESSGANVLTF.

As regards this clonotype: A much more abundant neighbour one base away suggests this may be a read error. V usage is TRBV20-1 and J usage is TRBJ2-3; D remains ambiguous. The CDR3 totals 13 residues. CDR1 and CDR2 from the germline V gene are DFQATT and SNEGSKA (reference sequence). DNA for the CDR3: TGCGGTGCTAGAGCTCGGAGTGGAGATACGCAGTATTTT. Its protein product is CGARARSGDTQYF.

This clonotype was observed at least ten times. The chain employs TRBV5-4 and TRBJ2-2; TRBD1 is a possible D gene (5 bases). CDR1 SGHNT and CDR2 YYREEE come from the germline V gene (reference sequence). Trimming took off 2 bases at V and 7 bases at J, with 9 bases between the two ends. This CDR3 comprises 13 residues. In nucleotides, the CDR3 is TGTGCCAGCAGCTTTCAGGGCGGCGGGGAGCTGTTTTTT. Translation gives CASSFQGGGELFF.

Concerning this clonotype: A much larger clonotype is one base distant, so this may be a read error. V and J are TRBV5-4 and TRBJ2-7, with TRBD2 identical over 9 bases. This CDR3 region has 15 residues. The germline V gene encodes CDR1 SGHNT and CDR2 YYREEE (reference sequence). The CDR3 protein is CASSLVAGAAYGQYF. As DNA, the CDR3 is TGTGCCAGCAGCTTGGTAGCGGGGGCCGCCTACGGGCAGTACTTC.

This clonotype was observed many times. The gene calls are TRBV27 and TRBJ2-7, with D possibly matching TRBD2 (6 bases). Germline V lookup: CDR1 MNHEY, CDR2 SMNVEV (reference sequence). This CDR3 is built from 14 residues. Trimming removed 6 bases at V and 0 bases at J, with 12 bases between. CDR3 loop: CASSAGMNSYEQYF. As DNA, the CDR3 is TGTGCCAGCAGCGCGGGGATGAACTCCTACGAGCAGTACTTC.

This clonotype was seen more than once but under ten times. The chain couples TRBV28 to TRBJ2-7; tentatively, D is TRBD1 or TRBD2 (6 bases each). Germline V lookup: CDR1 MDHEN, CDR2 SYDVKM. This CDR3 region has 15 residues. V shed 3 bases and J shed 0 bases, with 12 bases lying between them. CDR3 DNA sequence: TGTGCCAGCAGTTTCCGCGGGACAAACTCCTACGAGCAGTACTTC. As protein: CASSFRGTNSYEQYF. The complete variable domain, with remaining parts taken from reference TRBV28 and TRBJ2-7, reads DVKVTQSSRYLVKRTGEKVFLECVQDMDHENMFWYRQDPGLGLRLIYFSYDVKMKEKGDIPEGYSVSREKKERFSLILESASTNQTSMYLCASSFRGTNSYEQYFGPGTRLTVT.

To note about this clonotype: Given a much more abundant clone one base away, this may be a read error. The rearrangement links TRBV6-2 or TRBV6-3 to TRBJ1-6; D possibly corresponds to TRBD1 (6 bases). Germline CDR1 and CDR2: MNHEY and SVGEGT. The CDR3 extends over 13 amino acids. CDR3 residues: CVSSFGGNSPLHF. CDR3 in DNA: TGTGTCAGCAGTTTCGGGGGCAATTCACCCCTCCACTTT.